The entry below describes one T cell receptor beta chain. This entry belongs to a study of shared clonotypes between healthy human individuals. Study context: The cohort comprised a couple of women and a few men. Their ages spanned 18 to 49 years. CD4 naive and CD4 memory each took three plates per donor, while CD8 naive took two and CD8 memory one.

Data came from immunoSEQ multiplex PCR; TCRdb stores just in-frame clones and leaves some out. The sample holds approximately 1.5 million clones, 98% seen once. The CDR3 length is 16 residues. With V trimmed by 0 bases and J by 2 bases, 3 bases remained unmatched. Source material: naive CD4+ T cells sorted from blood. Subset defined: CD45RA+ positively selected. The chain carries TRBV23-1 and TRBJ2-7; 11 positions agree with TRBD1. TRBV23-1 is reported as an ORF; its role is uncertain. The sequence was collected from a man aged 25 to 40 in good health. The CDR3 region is CASSQSAGQGAYEQYF. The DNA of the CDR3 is TGCGCCAGCAGTCAATCGGCGGGACAGGGGGCCTACGAGCAGTACTTC.